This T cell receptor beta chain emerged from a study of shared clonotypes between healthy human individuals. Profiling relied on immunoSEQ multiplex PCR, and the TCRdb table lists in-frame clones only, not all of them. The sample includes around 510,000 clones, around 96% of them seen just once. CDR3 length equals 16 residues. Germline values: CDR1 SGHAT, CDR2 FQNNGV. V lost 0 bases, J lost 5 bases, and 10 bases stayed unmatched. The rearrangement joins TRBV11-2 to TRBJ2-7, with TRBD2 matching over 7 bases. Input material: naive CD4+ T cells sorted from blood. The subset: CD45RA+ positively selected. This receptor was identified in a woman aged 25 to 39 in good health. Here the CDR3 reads CASSLDHGTAGDEQYF. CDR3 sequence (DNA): TGTGCCAGCAGCTTAGATCACGGAACGGCGGGGGACGAGCAGTACTTC.